This TCR beta chain appears in the sequencing data of a study of OX40 agonist ivuxolimab in advanced cancers. Some clones are missing from TCRdb's copy, which holds only in-frame ones; the method was immunoSEQ multiplex PCR. The sample has fewer than 25,000 clones, about three quarters seen once. CDR3 length equals 18 residues. The table lists this clone with a count of one. Antigen unknown. Whole-study findings and limits: The antigens recognized by the expanded peripheral T cells, that is their antigen specificity, were not determined.

The source material was CD4+ or CD8+ T cells sorted from blood, sampled in a trial of the OX40 agonist ivuxolimab. The chain has TRBV12-2 and TRBJ1-2; the table's TRBD1 call for D was not verified on the DNA. TRBV12-2 is designated a pseudogene. This TCR came from an adult with an advanced solid tumor such as melanoma, head and neck, liver or kidney cancer. CDR3 bases: TGTGCAAGTCGCTTAGTCGGAGGAGGAAGGACAGGGGGCTATGGCTACACCTTC. Translating it yields CASRLVGGGRTGGYGYTF.